This note documents a single TCR beta chain sequence. The data belong to a study of cytomegalovirus exposure and HLA in healthy donors. Amplification used 60 Vbeta primers and 13 Jbeta primers. Libraries were prepared by immunoSEQ multiplex PCR; TCRdb keeps only in-frame clonotypes and omits some of them. In the table there are 100,000 to 150,000 clones, roughly 77% of which are singletons. V shed 0 bases and J shed 1 base, with 16 bases lying between them. Germline V gene sequence: CDR1 LNHNV, CDR2 YYDKDF (reference sequence). The CDR3 spans 17 residues. The chain employs TRBV15 and TRBJ2-7; tentatively, D is TRBD1 (6 bases). This clonotype was sampled from a woman aged 30 to 39 in good health and CMV-seronegative. Sequenced input: PBMCs. The DNA of the CDR3 is TGTGCCACCAGCAGAGATAAGTCAGGTAGGGGGTCCTACGAGCAGTACTTC. This sequence encodes CATSRDKSGRGSYEQYF. Looking up the rest from reference TRBV15 and TRBJ2-7 gives the full variable domain: DAMVIQNPRYQVTQFGKPVTLSCSQTLNHNVMYWYQQKSSQAPKLLFHYYDKDFNNEADTPDNFQSRRPNTSFCFLDIRSPGLGDTAMYLCATSRDKSGRGSYEQYFGPGTRLTVT.